This TCR beta chain was observed in a study of patients and donors after allogeneic stem cell transplantation. There are a few counts of this clonotype. TCRdb recomputed calls from the RT-PCR reads with MiXCR, one row per CDR3 protein. Of 12,000 or so distinct CDR3 sequences in the sample, approximately 25% are singletons; the top ten hold about 47%. Material for sequencing was blood, either unsorted or a sorted T cell fraction (not recorded which). The source of this sequence is a human donor who was either an allogeneic HSCT recipient or a stem cell or donor lymphocyte infusion donor (not recorded which). It is not recorded whose cells these are; they may come from a transplant donor.

CDR3 in amino acids: CASSSPASGGRETQYF. DNA for the CDR3: TGTGCCAGCAGTTCCCCAGCTAGCGGAGGGAGGGAGACCCAGTACTTC. The chain employs TRBV28 and TRBJ2-5, with 7 bases lining up with TRBD2. The J segment lost 5 bases and the V segment lost 4 bases, leaving 13 bases of the junction unmatched. Germline V gene lookup returns CDR1 MDHEN and CDR2 SYDVKM. This CDR3 contains 16 residues.